The next 15 T cell receptor beta chains were all read from a single sample in a study of vaccination effects on CD4 cells after COVID-19. Cultured cells yielded isolated CD4+ T cells after approximately nine days. Each person got two doses of an mRNA SARS-CoV-2 vaccine, BNT162b2 or mRNA-1273. Profiled with immunoSEQ multiplex PCR; TCRdb holds only in-frame clones, not every one. The sample consists of tens of thousands of clones, around two thirds of them appearing once. These receptors lack a known antigen. This sample comprised CD4+ T cells from PBMCs cultured without peptide, obtained after COVID-19 vaccination. These receptors were collected from a human donor who received a COVID-19 vaccine.

This sequence joins TRBV5-1 and TRBJ2-5; 11 nucleotides align to TRBD2. V lost 8 bases to trimming and J lost 2 bases; unmatched junction nucleotides: 8. Germline CDR1 SGHRS, CDR2 YFSETQ. This CDR3 comprises 15 residues. CDR3 coding DNA: TGCGCCAGTTACTCTAGCGGGGGGTTACAAGAGACCCAGTACTTC. It translates to CASYSSGGLQETQYF.

The chain recombines TRBV4-3 with TRBJ2-2; D is undetermined. The CDR3 runs to 16 residues. Germline V gene sequence: CDR1 LGHNA, CDR2 YSLEER. Trimming pared 2 bases from V and 6 bases from J, leaving 16 bases between. CDR3: CASSQPRALGSGELFF. CDR3 coding DNA: TGCGCCAGCAGCCAACCCCGGGCTCTGGGGTCCGGGGAGCTGTTTTTT.

This chain uses TRBV28 with TRBJ2-1, with D unclear. The CDR3 sequence is 12 residues long. The germline gives CDR1 MDHEN, CDR2 SYDVKM. Trimming stripped 5 bases from V and 4 bases from J, with 6 bases between. As DNA, the CDR3 is TGTGCCAGCAGTCGCCCTTACAATGAGCAGTTCTTC. Protein product: CASSRPYNEQFF. Using reference TRBV28 and TRBJ2-1 for the parts outside the CDR3, the full variable domain is DVKVTQSSRYLVKRTGEKVFLECVQDMDHENMFWYRQDPGLGLRLIYFSYDVKMKEKGDIPEGYSVSREKKERFSLILESASTNQTSMYLCASSRPYNEQFFGPGTRLTVL.

This clone was detected only once. V is TRBV6-1 and J is TRBJ1-2, with a weak D call TRBD1 (5 bases). V dropped 1 base and J dropped 7 bases, with 16 bases sitting between them. Germline loops: CDR1 MNHNS, CDR2 SASEGT. This CDR3 spans 15 amino acids. Here the CDR3 DNA reads TGTGCCAGCAGTGAAGGGGGGTGGCAGGGAGGTGGCTACACCTTC. This translates into CASSEGGWQGGGYTF.

The rearrangement links TRBV10-3 to TRBJ2-3; 8 nucleotides line up with TRBD2. Germline values: CDR1 ENHRY, CDR2 SYGVKD. Losses at the gene ends were 8 bases for V and 5 bases for J; bases not matched to a gene: 12. CDR3 size: 15 residues. The CDR3 region has the DNA TGTGCCATCTCCGAACGGGGGGGCCAAGGAGATACGCAGTATTTT. Its protein is CAISERGGQGDTQYF.

The chain joins TRBV23-1 to TRBJ1-4; the D gene is possibly TRBD1 (5 bases). TRBV23-1 is an open reading frame whose function is uncertain. Between the trimmed V and J ends, which lost 1 base and 11 bases, there was a span of 14 bases. There are 14 residues in the CDR3. This CDR3 is CASSQCFQGSKLFF. The CDR3 DNA is TGCGCCAGCAGTCAATGTTTTCAGGGATCTAAACTGTTTTTT.

The V and J genes are TRBV19 and TRBJ1-5; D ambiguous. Germline CDR1 and CDR2: LNHDA and SQIVND (reference sequence). V lost 0 bases, J lost 7 bases, and 13 bases lay in between. This CDR3 comprises 15 residues. This CDR3 is CASSIDLWGRQPQHF. As DNA, the CDR3 is TGTGCCAGTAGTATAGATCTCTGGGGTCGACAGCCCCAGCATTTT.

This chain links TRBV4-1 with TRBJ1-5, with TRBD1 matching 7 bases. With V trimmed by 1 base and J by 11 bases, 11 bases remained unmatched. This CDR3 comprises 15 residues. Germline V CDR1 and CDR2: MGHRA, YSYEKL. The CDR3 nucleotides read TGCGCCAGCAGCCAAGTAGGTGGCAGGGGGAGAGCCCAGCATTTT. It specifies CASSQVGGRGRAQHF.

J is TRBJ1-5 and V is TRBV20-1; no clear D gene. Germline V gives CDR1 DFQATT, CDR2 SNEGSKA (reference sequence). Trimming shortened V by 3 bases and J by 2 bases, and 11 bases separated the two germline ends. The CDR3 contains 14 residues. This chain's CDR3 is CSASIRERNQPQHF. The DNA of the CDR3 is TGCAGTGCTAGTATTCGGGAACGCAATCAGCCCCAGCATTTT.

This chain connects TRBV23-1 to TRBJ2-7, with D possibly matching TRBD2 (6 bases). TRBV23-1 is assigned to the ORF class and has an uncertain function. The CDR3 runs to 16 residues. V was shortened by 9 bases and J by 2 bases, with 23 bases between the two germline ends. The DNA for the CDR3 is TGCGCCAGGACGACCGAACCGGGACTGAAGGCCTACGAGCAGTACGTC. Protein sequence: CARTTEPGLKAYEQYV.

The chain has TRBV30 and TRBJ1-4, with D hard to call. CDR3 size: 14 residues. V shed 0 bases and J shed 7 bases, with 12 bases lying between them. CDR1 GTSNPN and CDR2 SVGIG come from the germline V gene (reference sequence). CDR3 sequence reads: CAWSVHLGGEKLFF. CDR3 coding DNA: TGTGCCTGGAGTGTACATCTAGGCGGTGAAAAACTGTTTTTT.

CDR3 sequence (DNA): TGTGCCAGTAGTATAGAGGGTGCGTTAGGGGAGACCCAGTACTTC. Residues: CASSIEGALGETQYF. The chain has TRBV19 and TRBJ2-5; D call uncertain. The CDR3 length is 15 residues. CDR1 LNHDA and CDR2 SQIVND come from the germline V gene (reference sequence). V was shortened by 0 bases and J by 5 bases, with 13 bases between the two germline ends.

J is TRBJ2-5 and V is TRBV18, with 9 nucleotides matching TRBD1. The junction had 5 bases not matched to a gene; V was cut back by 0 bases and J by 3 bases. The CDR3 has 16 residues. CDR1 is KGHSH and CDR2 is LQKENI in the germline V gene. The CDR3 loop is CASSPPYGTGKETQYF. Written as DNA, the CDR3 is TGTGCCAGCTCACCACCTTACGGGACAGGGAAAGAGACCCAGTACTTC. Full variable domain (remainder filled in from reference TRBV18 and TRBJ2-5): NAGVMQNPRHLVRRRGQEARLRCSPMKGHSHVYWYRQLPEEGLKFMVYLQKENIIDESGMPKERFSAEFPKEGPSILRIQQVVRGDSAAYFCASSPPYGTGKETQYFGPGTRLLVL.

The chain's CDR3 is CATSDAGTGGNEQFF. The DNA of the CDR3 is TGTGCCACCAGTGACGCGGGGACAGGAGGCAATGAGCAGTTCTTC. The V call is TRBV24-1, the J call TRBJ2-1; 8 bases fit TRBD1. The V gene's germline CDR1 is KGHDR and CDR2 SFDVKD. The trim removed 4 bases at V and 6 bases at J, leaving 7 bases unmatched. The length of the CDR3 is 15 residues.

This CDR3 reads CATRVRVGGNTIYF. The CDR3 DNA sequence: TGTGCCACCCGAGTAAGGGTGGGAGGAAACACCATATATTTT. The rearrangement links TRBV19 to TRBJ1-3; D gene ambiguous. The germline V and J ends were trimmed by 10 bases and 4 bases, with 17 bases remaining between them. This CDR3 region has 14 residues. Germline CDR1 LNHDA, CDR2 SQIVND (reference sequence).